This T cell receptor (beta chain) emerged from a study of T cell responses to AZD1222 COVID-19 vaccine. Overall study findings and caveats: Vaccine-related CD4 TCRs covered spike, predominating at 160-218 and 743-854.

Some clones are missing from TCRdb's copy, which holds only in-frame ones; the method was immunoSEQ multiplex PCR. The sample consists of about 190,000 clones, approximately 90% of them appearing once. Points on this clone: The target antigen is unknown.

CDR1 SQVTM and CDR2 ANQGSEA come from the germline V gene. The CDR3 covers 13 residues. Between the trimmed V and J ends, which lost 6 bases and 0 bases, there was a span of 12 bases. The J gene is TRBJ2-7, the V gene TRBV29-1, with a tentative D call TRBD2 (5 bases). The TCR sequence derives from an adult in good health. This material consisted of peripheral blood, taken on day 0 of AZD1222 vaccination. In DNA, the CDR3 is TGCAGCGTCGCTGAGGGCTACTCCTACGAGCAGTACTTC. Translating gives CSVAEGYSYEQYF.